This T cell receptor (beta chain) was recovered during a study of post-analysis software for immune sequencing data. Study-wide points: Same-batch preparations were strongly co-clustered by F measure. Included in a set of 5 or 6 TRBV segments more frequent in patients than controls were TRBV5-6, TRBV5-1 and TRBV20-1.

This CDR3 has 10 amino acids. Deletions cut 5 bases from V and 2 bases from J, with 3 bases between. From germline, CDR1 is SQVTM and CDR2 ANQGSEA. The TCR beta cDNA libraries contained unique molecular identifiers. From the PCR reads, TCRdb called clonotypes with MiXCR, one entry per CDR3 protein. The table records about 560,000 distinct CDR3 sequences, roughly 46% of them present only once. About this clonotype itself: Its cognate antigen is unknown.

This sequence was found in a girl aged 10 to 17 with multiple sclerosis. The V gene is TRBV29-1, the J gene TRBJ1-1; D is uncertain. The sequencing input was blood. The CDR3 region is CSVKNTEAFF. The CDR3 bases are TGCAGCGTTAAAAACACTGAAGCTTTCTTT.